The 3 T cell receptor beta chains below were found in one sample sequenced in a study of T-cell memory formation after mild COVID-19. Via MiXCR, TCRdb re-called the 5' RACE reads, giving one row per CDR3 protein. The table shows a few hundred thousand distinct CDR3 sequences, with about 20% occurring only once. The specimen sequenced was PBMCs or a T cell subset sorted from them (not recorded which). The source is an adult woman who had mild COVID-19 (a few samples of this study predate the infection). Cell type and time point are not known.

A few counts support this clonotype. The chain employs TRBV7-9 and TRBJ1-2; D call uncertain. The germline CDR1 and CDR2 sequences are SEHNR and FQNEAQ (reference sequence). Trimming removed 1 base at V and 5 bases at J, with 14 bases between. The CDR3 is 15 residues long. The CDR3 nucleotides are TGTGCCAGCAGCTTAGACTTACAGATTCGATATGGCTACACCTTC. Encoded protein: CASSLDLQIRYGYTF.

J is TRBJ2-6 and V is TRBV5-1; the D gene could be TRBD1 or TRBD2 (5 bases each). Germline V CDR1 and CDR2: SGHRS, YFSETQ. This CDR3 comprises 18 residues. The V gene lost 4 bases and the J gene lost 2 bases, with 19 bases spanning the gap. The CDR3 DNA reads TGCGCCAGCAGCCAAGACGGCCGAGGGGTTACTGGGGCCAACGTCCTGACTTTC. Its protein is CASSQDGRGVTGANVLTF.

In its sample, this clonotype was seen a few times. The chain joins TRBV29-1 to TRBJ2-2, with 7 bases matching TRBD1. V lost 7 bases and J lost 4; bases outside the gene matches: 3. Germline V CDR1 and CDR2: SQVTM, ANQGSEA. The CDR3 runs to 12 residues. The chain's CDR3 is CSAGTATGELFF. CDR3 coding DNA: TGCAGCGCGGGGACAGCCACCGGGGAGCTGTTTTTT.